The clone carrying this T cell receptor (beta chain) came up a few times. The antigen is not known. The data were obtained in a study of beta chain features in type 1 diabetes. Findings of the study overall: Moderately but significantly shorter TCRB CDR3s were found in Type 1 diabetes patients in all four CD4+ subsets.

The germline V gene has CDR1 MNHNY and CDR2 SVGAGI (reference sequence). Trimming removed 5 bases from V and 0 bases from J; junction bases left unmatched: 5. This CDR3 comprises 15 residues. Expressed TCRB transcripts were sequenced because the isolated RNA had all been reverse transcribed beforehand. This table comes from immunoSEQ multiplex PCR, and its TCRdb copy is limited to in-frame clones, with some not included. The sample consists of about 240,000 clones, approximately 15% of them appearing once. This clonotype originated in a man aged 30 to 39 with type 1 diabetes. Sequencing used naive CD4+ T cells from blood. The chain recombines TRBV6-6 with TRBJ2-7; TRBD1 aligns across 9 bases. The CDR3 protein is CASSTTGGSSYEQYF. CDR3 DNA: TGTGCCAGCAGTACGACAGGGGGGAGCTCCTACGAGCAGTACTTC.